This T cell receptor beta chain derives from a study of control samples from healthy donors and cancer patients. Only in-frame clones appear in the TCRdb table, and some are missing; sequencing was by immunoSEQ multiplex PCR. This sample has 100,000 to 150,000 clones, with roughly 90% found just once. CDR3 size: 15 residues. V dropped 2 bases and J dropped 2; count of bases not matched to a gene: 6. CDR1 is MGHRA and CDR2 is YSYEKL in the germline V gene. Sequencing was done on a sample of blood. The receptor was derived from a man in his fifties in good health. The gene calls are TRBV4-1 and TRBJ2-7; TRBD1 aligns across 7 bases. The CDR3 reads CASSQTGTAAYEQYF. CDR3 bases: TGCGCCAGCAGCCAAACCGGGACAGCGGCCTACGAGCAGTACTTC.